This is a list of T cell receptor beta chains from one sample in a study of T cells in Graves' hyperthyroidism and ophthalmopathy. TCRdb called the multiplex PCR reads again in MiXCR, with one record for every CDR3 protein. The sample yields under 350,000 distinct CDR3 sequences, roughly 21% seen once. The source material was blood. Receptors originate from a woman in her forties or fifties with Graves' hyperthyroidism. Both conserved end residues are part of each CDR3. D genes are given only for firm matches. Some rows mark clone size as missing; the rest say once, few, many or name a class of expanded clone.

CDR3 protein: CSALLSGRPNEQFF; CDR3 DNA: TGCAGCGCCCTCCTCTCCGGACGGCCTAATGAGCAGTTCTTC; D gene: .; clone size: .; V gene: TRBV29-1; CDR3 length: 14; J gene: TRBJ2-1
CDR3 protein: CSAYLQTGRYGYTF; CDR3 DNA: TGCAGTGCTTACCTACAGACAGGGCGCTATGGCTACACCTTC; D gene: TRBD1; clone size: .; V gene: TRBV20-1; CDR3 length: 14; J gene: TRBJ1-2
CDR3 protein: CASSFQRGGTDTQYF; CDR3 DNA: TGTGCCAGCAGTTTCCAGCGGGGAGGTACAGATACGCAGTATTTT; D gene: TRBD2; clone size: .; V gene: TRBV27; CDR3 length: 15; J gene: TRBJ2-3
CDR3 protein: CASSRDTLEQYF; CDR3 DNA: TGTGCCAGCAGCCGAGACACCCTCGAGCAGTACTTC; D gene: .; clone size: many; V gene: TRBV3-1; CDR3 length: 12; J gene: TRBJ2-7
CDR3 protein: CASSLSGTGVYEQYF; CDR3 DNA: TGTGCCAGCAGTTTATCTGGGACAGGGGTCTACGAGCAGTACTTC; D gene: TRBD1; clone size: many; V gene: TRBV28; CDR3 length: 15; J gene: TRBJ2-7
CDR3 protein: CASSLMWNQPQHF; CDR3 DNA: TGTGCCAGCAGTTTGATGTGGAATCAGCCCCAGCATTTT; D gene: .; clone size: .; V gene: TRBV27; CDR3 length: 13; J gene: TRBJ1-5
CDR3 protein: CASSYSGTGSLRSPLHF; CDR3 DNA: TGTGCCAGCAGTTACTCCGGGACAGGGTCATTGAGGTCACCCCTCCACTTT; D gene: TRBD1; clone size: .; V gene: TRBV6-5; CDR3 length: 17; J gene: TRBJ1-6
CDR3 protein: CASSYDNRVGDTIYF; CDR3 DNA: TGTGCCAGCAGTTACGACAATCGGGTCGGGGACACCATATATTTT; D gene: .; clone size: few; V gene: TRBV6-2/TRBV6-3; CDR3 length: 15; J gene: TRBJ1-3
CDR3 protein: CASTGQPGYYNSPLHF; CDR3 DNA: TGTGCCTCCACCGGACAGCCGGGTTACTATAATTCACCCCTCCACTTT; D gene: .; clone size: many; V gene: TRBV6-1; CDR3 length: 16; J gene: TRBJ1-6
CDR3 protein: CAWRTGSGQTQYF; CDR3 DNA: TGTGCCTGGAGGACAGGGAGCGGGCAGACCCAGTACTTC; D gene: .; clone size: many; V gene: TRBV30; CDR3 length: 13; J gene: TRBJ2-5
CDR3 protein: CASSLAGAYYEQYF; CDR3 DNA: TGTGCCAGCAGTTTAGCGGGGGCTTACTACGAGCAGTACTTC; D gene: .; clone size: many; V gene: TRBV12-3/TRBV12-4; CDR3 length: 14; J gene: TRBJ2-7
CDR3 protein: CASSQGALDSYGYTF; CDR3 DNA: TGTGCCAGCAGCCAAGGGGCCCTAGACAGCTATGGCTACACCTTC; D gene: .; clone size: .; V gene: TRBV11-3; CDR3 length: 15; J gene: TRBJ1-2
CDR3 protein: CASTVWGGEQYF; CDR3 DNA: TGTGCCAGCACGGTTTGGGGGGGCGAGCAGTACTTC; D gene: TRBD2; clone size: many; V gene: TRBV28; CDR3 length: 12; J gene: TRBJ2-7
CDR3 protein: CASSVSGQRNTEAFF; CDR3 DNA: TGTGCCAGCAGCGTATCGGGACAGCGAAACACTGAAGCTTTCTTT; D gene: TRBD1; clone size: few; V gene: TRBV9; CDR3 length: 15; J gene: TRBJ1-1
CDR3 protein: CAIGGRTDTQYF; CDR3 DNA: TGTGCCATCGGCGGGCGCACAGATACGCAGTATTTT; D gene: .; clone size: .; V gene: TRBV10-3; CDR3 length: 12; J gene: TRBJ2-3
CDR3 protein: CASSRHLDRNNEKLFF; CDR3 DNA: TGTGCCAGCAGTCGCCATCTGGACAGGAATAATGAAAAACTGTTTTTT; D gene: TRBD1; clone size: many; V gene: TRBV6-1; CDR3 length: 16; J gene: TRBJ1-4
CDR3 protein: CASSIFRGSNQPQHF; CDR3 DNA: TGTGCCAGCAGTATCTTCAGGGGTAGCAATCAGCCCCAGCATTTT; D gene: .; clone size: many; V gene: TRBV28; CDR3 length: 15; J gene: TRBJ1-5
CDR3 protein: CASRDRGTTGELFF; CDR3 DNA: TGTGCCAGTAGGGACCGCGGGACAACCGGGGAGCTGTTTTTT; D gene: .; clone size: many; V gene: TRBV19; CDR3 length: 14; J gene: TRBJ2-2
CDR3 protein: CASSLGTGDNYGYTF; CDR3 DNA: TGTGCCAGCAGTTTGGGGACAGGCGATAACTATGGCTACACCTTC; D gene: TRBD1; clone size: many; V gene: TRBV12-3/TRBV12-4; CDR3 length: 15; J gene: TRBJ1-2
CDR3 protein: CASSQEDRRQSSYNSPLHF; CDR3 DNA: TGTGCCAGCAGCCAGGAAGACAGGAGACAAAGCTCCTATAATTCACCCCTCCACTTT; D gene: .; clone size: .; V gene: TRBV4-2; CDR3 length: 19; J gene: TRBJ1-6
CDR3 protein: CASKPAGGLLAKNIQYF; CDR3 DNA: TGTGCCAGCAAACCAGCGGGGGGGTTATTAGCCAAAAACATTCAGTACTTC; D gene: TRBD2; clone size: .; V gene: TRBV6-2/TRBV6-3; CDR3 length: 17; J gene: TRBJ2-4
CDR3 protein: CASTPGGQGSIEAFF; CDR3 DNA: TGTGCCAGCACCCCAGGAGGGCAGGGATCCATTGAAGCTTTCTTT; D gene: .; clone size: many; V gene: TRBV6-1; CDR3 length: 15; J gene: TRBJ1-1
CDR3 protein: CASSPRTGGADGYTF; CDR3 DNA: TGTGCCAGCAGTCCACGGACAGGGGGCGCGGATGGCTACACCTTC; D gene: TRBD1; clone size: many; V gene: TRBV2; CDR3 length: 15; J gene: TRBJ1-2
CDR3 protein: CASSWGGPTDTQYF; CDR3 DNA: TGTGCCAGCAGCTGGGGAGGGCCGACAGATACGCAGTATTTT; D gene: TRBD2; clone size: .; V gene: TRBV6-2/TRBV6-3; CDR3 length: 14; J gene: TRBJ2-3
CDR3 protein: CASRLGTSGIYEQYF; CDR3 DNA: TGTGCCAGCAGGCTAGGGACTAGCGGAATCTACGAGCAGTACTTC; D gene: TRBD2; clone size: few; V gene: TRBV28; CDR3 length: 15; J gene: TRBJ2-7
CDR3 protein: CASSAGLAGHNEQFF; CDR3 DNA: TGTGCCAGCAGTGCTGGACTAGCGGGGCACAATGAGCAGTTCTTC; D gene: TRBD2; clone size: .; V gene: TRBV6-2/TRBV6-3; CDR3 length: 15; J gene: TRBJ2-1
CDR3 protein: CSVRTGYGYTF; CDR3 DNA: TGCAGCGTTCGGACAGGGTATGGCTACACCTTC; D gene: TRBD1; clone size: .; V gene: TRBV29-1; CDR3 length: 11; J gene: TRBJ1-2
CDR3 protein: CSAREGLAGSYEQYF; CDR3 DNA: TGCAGTGCTAGAGAGGGACTAGCGGGGTCCTACGAGCAGTACTTC; D gene: TRBD2; clone size: many; V gene: TRBV20-1; CDR3 length: 15; J gene: TRBJ2-7
CDR3 protein: CATSARDRANSPLHF; CDR3 DNA: TGTGCCACCAGTGCCCGGGACAGAGCTAATTCACCCCTCCACTTT; D gene: TRBD1; clone size: many; V gene: TRBV24-1; CDR3 length: 15; J gene: TRBJ1-6
CDR3 protein: CASSFSPISGIAFF; CDR3 DNA: TGTGCCAGCAGCTTCTCACCTATATCAGGTATAGCTTTCTTT; D gene: .; clone size: .; V gene: TRBV11-2; CDR3 length: 14; J gene: TRBJ1-1